This TCR beta chain was sequenced in a study of T cell responses to AZD1222 COVID-19 vaccine. Study context: The analysis combined second doses at about 4 or about 12 weeks. Broader study findings: Nearly half of spike-specific TCRs reportedly target unmutated variant regions.

Generated by immunoSEQ multiplex PCR, the TCRdb table keeps only in-frame clones and is missing some. The table records some 62,000 clones, over 60% of them present only once. Trimming cost V 3 bases and J 3 bases, with 6 bases left between them. CDR3 length equals 12 residues. Germline CDR1 reads SGHNT; CDR2 reads YYREEE (reference sequence). Concerning this clone: The target antigen is unknown.

The clonotype originates from an adult in good health. The specimen comprised peripheral blood, sampled on day 0 of AZD1222 vaccination. The genes are TRBV5-4 and TRBJ1-1; a possible D gene is TRBD1 (6 bases). This CDR3 is CASSSGDTEAFF. The CDR3 DNA reads as TGTGCCAGCAGCTCAGGGGACACTGAAGCTTTCTTT.